These 19 T cell receptor beta chains were sequenced from one sample in a study of T cells in Graves' hyperthyroidism and ophthalmopathy. RNA transcripts yielded amplified TCR beta CDR3 regions. Initially, a first-round RT-PCR of the TCR CDR3 employed the HTBI primer set. MiXCR, applied by TCRdb to the multiplex PCR reads, yields one record per CDR3 protein. Altogether 600,000 or so distinct CDR3 sequences are present, 16% being singletons, with the ten largest covering less than 4.5%. The sequencing input was blood. The receptors originated from a woman under 40 with Graves' hyperthyroidism.

This clonotype was counted a few times. The genes are TRBV7-6 and TRBJ2-6, with D unclear. The CDR3 is 17 amino acids. From germline, CDR1 is SGHVS and CDR2 FNYEAQ. Trimming shortened V by 1 base and J by 0 bases, and 10 bases separated the two germline ends. CDR3 loop: CASSLVGYGSGANVLTF. The CDR3, as DNA: TGTGCCAGCAGCTTAGTCGGCTACGGCTCTGGGGCCAACGTCCTGACTTTC.

Concerning this clonotype: A read error may explain this, as a much larger clone is one base away. The chain carries TRBV12-3 or TRBV12-4 and TRBJ1-2; 7 bases are a match to TRBD1. CDR3 length equals 13 residues. V lost 4 bases, J lost 8 bases, and 7 bases stayed unmatched. DNA for the CDR3: TGTGCCAGCAGTTCCATAGACAGGGTCGGCTACACCTTC. Protein: CASSSIDRVGYTF.

This clonotype was seen ten or more times. The chain links TRBV6-1 to TRBJ1-1; D is perhaps TRBD1 (6 bases). The germline V gene encodes CDR1 MNHNS and CDR2 SASEGT. There are 17 residues in the CDR3. V lost 8 bases and J 4 bases, leaving 26 bases between the germline ends. The CDR3 region is CASAGFRTVPLGTEAFF. The CDR3 nucleotides are TGTGCCAGCGCCGGGTTCAGGACAGTACCTTTGGGCACTGAAGCTTTCTTT.

This clonotype was seen many times. The chain combines TRBV28 with TRBJ1-2; D may be TRBD1 (5 bases). Deletions cut 7 bases from V and 3 bases from J, with 18 bases between. CDR3 length equals 15 residues. CDR1 and CDR2 (germline): MDHEN, SYDVKM. CDR3 sequence (DNA): TGTGCCAGCATGGCGCCTGGGGGAGGGTACTATGGCTACACCTTC. Translation: CASMAPGGGYYGYTF.

At least ten counts were recorded for this clonotype. CDR3 DNA sequence: TGTGCCAGCAGTTACGAGGGGGCAGATAACGAGCAGTACTTC. Its translation: CASSYEGADNEQYF. This chain connects TRBV6-5 to TRBJ2-7, with 7 bases that match TRBD1. The CDR3 runs to 14 residues. CDR1 and CDR2 (germline): MNHEY, SVGAGI. V shed 2 bases, J shed 5 bases, and the junction held 6 bases outside the gene matches.

The CDR3 DNA sequence: TGCGCCAGCAGCCAAGACAGGGGCGTTCAGCCCCAGCATTTT. This encodes CASSQDRGVQPQHF. This chain links TRBV5-1 with TRBJ1-5, with TRBD1 matching 8 bases. The CDR3 has 14 amino acids. Germline lookup yields CDR1 SGHRS and CDR2 YFSETQ. V lost 4 bases and J lost 6; bases outside the gene matches: 6.

This chain connects TRBV24-1 to TRBJ2-7; TRBD1 agrees at 8 bases. The germline gives CDR1 KGHDR, CDR2 SFDVKD. The CDR3 consists of 13 residues. The V and J ends lost 9 bases and 1 base, in that order; junction bases with no gene match: 4. The CDR3 DNA is TGTGCCACCGGACAGGGTGGTTCCTACGAGCAGTACTTC. It encodes CATGQGGSYEQYF.

This clonotype showed up just a few times. The V call is TRBV19, the J call TRBJ1-1; D remains ambiguous. The CDR3 runs 15 residues. Trimming took off 5 bases at V and 1 base at J, with 14 bases between the two ends. CDR1 and CDR2 (germline): LNHDA, SQIVND (reference sequence). CDR3 loop: CASSPLRWGNTEAFF. Here the CDR3 DNA reads TGTGCCAGTAGTCCGCTTAGATGGGGGAACACTGAAGCTTTCTTT.

This clonotype was counted only a few times. CDR3 amino acids: CSATDRPEANNSPLHF. The CDR3 region has the DNA TGCAGTGCTACAGACAGGCCCGAGGCTAATAATTCACCCCTCCACTTT. The rearrangement uses TRBV20-1 and TRBJ1-6, with TRBD1 as a possible D gene (6 bases). The CDR3 has 16 amino acids. The V gene lost 4 bases and the J gene lost 5 bases, with 18 bases spanning the gap. The germline CDR1 and CDR2 sequences are DFQATT and SNEGSKA (reference sequence).

In its sample, this clonotype was seen a few times. The genes are TRBV7-9 and TRBJ2-6; possibly TRBD1 for D (6 bases). Germline lookup yields CDR1 SEHNR and CDR2 FQNEAQ (reference sequence). The CDR3 has 15 residues. With 8 bases removed from V and 3 bases from J, the gap between germline ends came to 14 bases. CDR3 DNA sequence: TGTGCCAGCTCCCAAGGGGGATTTGGGGCCAACGTCCTGACTTTC. The encoded protein is CASSQGGFGANVLTF.

This clonotype was recorded many times. The chain is built from TRBV3-1 and TRBJ2-1, with 7 bases that match TRBD2. The CDR3 runs 15 residues. Germline V CDR1 and CDR2: LGHDT, YNNKEL (reference sequence). V lost 7 bases and J lost 0; bases outside the gene matches: 6. The CDR3 bases are TGTGCCAGCACCCCGATAGCGGGCTCCTACAATGAGCAGTTCTTC. It codes for CASTPIAGSYNEQFF.

V usage is TRBV7-9 and J usage is TRBJ1-3, with D perhaps matching TRBD1 (5 bases). V lost 2 bases and J lost 6, with 11 bases in between. There are 14 residues in the CDR3. The germline V gene has CDR1 SEHNR and CDR2 FQNEAQ (reference sequence). The CDR3: CASSLQGSQNTIYF. In DNA form, the CDR3 reads TGTGCCAGCAGCTTACAGGGTTCACAAAACACCATATATTTT.

Worth noting for this clonotype: A read error may account for a junction end that differs from germline. The V gene is TRBV3-1, the J gene TRBJ2-1; TRBD2 matches 12 bases. This CDR3 is built from 16 residues. Germline V gene data show CDR1 as LGHDT and CDR2 as YNNKEL (reference sequence). The CDR3 bases are TGTGCCTGCAGCCATCCTAGCGGGAGGGCCTACAATGAGCAGTTCTTC. Translation gives CACSHPSGRAYNEQFF.

This chain links TRBV27 with TRBJ2-1; D is uncertain. The germline gives CDR1 MNHEY, CDR2 SMNVEV (reference sequence). This CDR3 region has 12 residues. V lost 8 bases to trimming and J lost 15 bases, with 20 bases between them. The CDR3 bases are TGTGCCAGCCGACCTTCCCGCCGAGGTCTGTTCTTC. This sequence encodes CASRPSRRGLFF.

This clonotype was detected a few times. This chain joins TRBV24-1 and TRBJ2-5, with D uncertain. The V gene lost 4 bases and the J gene lost 4 bases, with 9 bases spanning the gap. CDR3 size: 13 residues. In germline, CDR1 is KGHDR, CDR2 SFDVKD. CDR3 sequence reads: CATSDPPVETQYF. CDR3 DNA: TGTGCCACCAGTGACCCCCCGGTAGAGACCCAGTACTTC.

This clonotype was counted ten times or more. This chain joins TRBV12-3 or TRBV12-4 and TRBJ1-5; D is unclear. V was pared by 5 bases and J by 4 bases, with 6 bases between. The CDR3 runs to 12 residues. The CDR3 DNA reads as TGTGCCAGCAGTATTTTAAATCAGCCCCAGCATTTT. It yields the protein CASSILNQPQHF.

This clonotype was detected many times. The chain recombines TRBV30 with TRBJ1-1; 8 bases agree with TRBD1. This CDR3 has 14 amino acids. V lost 3 bases and J lost 4; bases outside the gene matches: 7. Per germline, CDR1 GTSNPN and CDR2 SVGIG (reference sequence). In DNA form, the CDR3 reads TGTGCCTGGAGAGCTAGACAGGGGATCACTGAAGCTTTCTTT. Translation gives CAWRARQGITEAFF. Looking up the rest from reference TRBV30 and TRBJ1-1 gives the full variable domain: SQTIHQWPATLVQPVGSPLSLECTVEGTSNPNLYWYRQAAGRGLQLLFYSVGIGQISSEVPQNLSASRPQDRQFILSSKKLLLSDSGFYLCAWRARQGITEAFFGQGTRLTVV.

This clonotype has a count of ten or more. The gene calls are TRBV29-1 and TRBJ2-1; TRBD1 is a possible D gene (5 bases). Per germline, CDR1 SQVTM and CDR2 ANQGSEA. Trimming left V 5 bases short and J 10 bases short, with 15 bases between. The CDR3 contains 12 residues. CDR3 in amino acids: CSVRRQGAEQFF. The CDR3 DNA sequence: TGCAGCGTTCGCCGGCAGGGTGCCGAGCAGTTCTTC.

This clonotype was observed a handful of times. The V gene is TRBV7-2, the J gene TRBJ1-5; 7 bases map to TRBD1. CDR3 length: 16 amino acids. V shed 5 bases, J shed 3 bases, and the junction held 10 bases outside the gene matches. Germline V lookup: CDR1 SGHTA, CDR2 FQGNSA. In nucleotides, the CDR3 is TGTGCCAGCAGCCCACGGGGGGGGACAGTCAATCAGCCCCAGCATTTT. Amino acid sequence: CASSPRGGTVNQPQHF.